A single sample is the source of the 8 T cell receptor beta chains below, sequenced in a study of cytomegalovirus exposure and HLA in healthy donors. PCR was performed using 60 Vbeta and 13 Jbeta primers. Assay: immunoSEQ multiplex PCR; the TCRdb copy retains only in-frame clones and omits some. The top ten clones hold just over 2% of a sample with approximately 120,000 clones, just under 75% of them seen once. Sequencing was carried out using PBMCs. These TCRs come from a human donor in good health.

This chain links TRBV5-1 with TRBJ1-4; 7 positions agree with TRBD1. The V and J ends lost 5 bases and 2 bases, in that order; junction bases with no gene match: 3. CDR1 is SGHRS, CDR2 YFSETQ, per germline. The CDR3 spans 14 residues. For the CDR3, the DNA is TGCGCCAGCAGACAGGGACAGACTAATGAAAAACTGTTTTTT. Residues: CASRQGQTNEKLFF.

This clone came up a few times. The same CDR3 can be traced to other DNA sequences in this sample. The rearrangement uses TRBV27 and TRBJ2-3, with 9 bases matching TRBD2. The CDR3 length is 14 residues. The V and J ends lost 3 bases and 6 bases, in that order; junction bases with no gene match: 4. CDR1 is MNHEY and CDR2 is SMNVEV in the germline V gene (reference sequence). The CDR3 DNA follows: TGTGCCAGCAGTTTGGCGGGAGGGGGGGATACGCAGTATTTT. This gives the protein CASSLAGGGDTQYF.

The J gene is TRBJ2-1, the V gene TRBV7-6, with 8 nucleotides matching TRBD2. The CDR3 is made up of 14 amino acids. J gave up 7 bases and V 5 bases, and 7 bases lay outside the gene matches. The germline V gene has CDR1 SGHVS and CDR2 FNYEAQ. The CDR3 region has the DNA TGTGCCAGCAGCCTACGGGGGGGGCCGAATGAGCAGTTCTTC. It yields the protein CASSLRGGPNEQFF.

This clone was seen a few times. This chain joins TRBV7-2 and TRBJ2-3; 8 nucleotides match TRBD2. Germline loops: CDR1 SGHTA, CDR2 FQGNSA. The CDR3 extends over 17 amino acids. V was clipped by 4 bases and J by 8 bases; unmatched bases: 17. CDR3 sequence (DNA): TGTGCCAGCAGCTCGCATATTACGGGACTAGAATTCTCTACGCAGTATTTT. Protein sequence: CASSSHITGLEFSTQYF.

This chain links TRBV4-2 with TRBJ1-3; 9 bases map to TRBD1. Germline-derived CDR1 and CDR2 are LGHNA and YNFKEQ. V dropped 0 bases and J dropped 2; count of bases not matched to a gene: 5. This CDR3 is 17 amino acids long. CDR3 protein: CASSQEGTGRAGNTIYF. CDR3 in DNA: TGTGCCAGCAGCCAAGAGGGGACAGGGAGGGCTGGAAACACCATATATTTT.

The rearrangement links TRBV30 to TRBJ1-6, with D hard to call. Trimming shortened V by 3 bases and J by 6 bases, and 15 bases separated the two germline ends. Germline assignment: CDR1 GTSNPN and CDR2 SVGIG (reference sequence). CDR3 size: 15 residues. CDR3 in DNA: TGTGCCTGGAGCCCACTCTCCCGGGGTAATTCACCCCTCCACTTT. Its protein product is CAWSPLSRGNSPLHF.

The chain joins TRBV7-2 to TRBJ1-1; no clear D gene. Trimming removed 3 bases from V and 3 bases from J, with 5 bases in between. Looked up from germline, CDR1 is SGHTA and CDR2 is FQGNSA. CDR3 length: 12 residues. The CDR3 coding sequence is TGTGCCAGCAGCTTTGCAGACACTGAAGCTTTCTTT. Translating gives CASSFADTEAFF.

The chain is built from TRBV13 and TRBJ2-5, with D perhaps TRBD2 (5 bases). This CDR3 contains 14 residues. Germline loops: CDR1 PRHDT, CDR2 FYEKMQ (reference sequence). Trimming pared 0 bases from V and 5 bases from J, leaving 10 bases between. For the CDR3, the DNA is TGTGCCAGCAGCTTAGGCGGGCTAGCTGAGACCCAGTACTTC. Translation gives CASSLGGLAETQYF.